The text below deals with one T cell receptor beta chain. The antigen remains undetermined. These data are taken from a study of T cell responses to AZD1222 COVID-19 vaccine. Study-wide findings and caveats: Seropositive at baseline were only a handful of AZD1222 recipients. Repertoires were sampled only after the peak T cell response. Donors skewed white British and female; clonal diversity was possibly underestimated.

Sequencing was performed with immunoSEQ multiplex PCR; in TCRdb, only in-frame clones are kept and a portion is missing. The table shows around 140,000 clones, with 75% to 95% occurring only once. Trimming stripped 1 base from V and 3 bases from J, with 9 bases between. This CDR3 has 14 residues. Per germline, CDR1 MNHEY and CDR2 SMNVEV (reference sequence). The sequences come from peripheral blood, collected 28 days after the second AZD1222 dose. The receptor was isolated from an adult who received the AZD1222 COVID-19 vaccine. V and J are TRBV27 and TRBJ1-1; perhaps TRBD1 as D (6 bases). The CDR3 spells CASSLWGGHTEAFF. In nucleotides, the CDR3 is TGTGCCAGCAGTTTATGGGGGGGGCACACTGAAGCTTTCTTT.